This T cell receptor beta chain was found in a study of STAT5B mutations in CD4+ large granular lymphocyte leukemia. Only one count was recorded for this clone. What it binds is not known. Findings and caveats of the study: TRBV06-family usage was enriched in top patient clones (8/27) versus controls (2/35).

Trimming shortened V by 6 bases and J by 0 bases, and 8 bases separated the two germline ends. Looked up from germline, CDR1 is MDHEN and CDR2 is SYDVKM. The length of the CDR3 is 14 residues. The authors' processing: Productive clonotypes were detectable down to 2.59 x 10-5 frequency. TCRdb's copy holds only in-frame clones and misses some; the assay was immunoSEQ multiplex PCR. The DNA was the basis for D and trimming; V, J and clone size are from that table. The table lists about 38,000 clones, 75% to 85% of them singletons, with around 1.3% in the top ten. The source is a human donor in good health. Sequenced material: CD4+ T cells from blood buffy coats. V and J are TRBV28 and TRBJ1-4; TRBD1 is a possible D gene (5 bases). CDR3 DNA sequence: TGTGCCAGCAGCGACAGTGCAACTAATGAAAAACTGTTTTTT. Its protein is CASSDSATNEKLFF.